Listed below are T cell receptor beta chains from one sample, sequenced in a study of shared clonotypes between healthy human individuals. Assay: immunoSEQ multiplex PCR; the TCRdb copy retains only in-frame clones and omits some. The sample has approximately 2.5 million clones, roughly 92% seen once. The specimen was naive CD4+ T cells sorted from blood. The receptors derive from a man between 18 and 35 years old in good health. CDR3s include the opening cysteine and the closing phenylalanine or tryptophan. Each record gives: D gene, V gene, J gene, CDR3 protein, CDR3 DNA. D genes are given only for firm matches.

TRBD2	TRBV7-8	TRBJ2-3	CASSFRTSHITDTQYF	TGTGCCAGCAGCTTCCGGACTAGCCACATCACAGATACGCAGTATTTT
NA	TRBV18	TRBJ2-7	CASSPGQTVHEQYF	TGTGCCAGCTCACCGGGACAAACAGTACACGAGCAGTACTTC
NA	TRBV11-2	TRBJ1-5	CASSLELGGNQPQHF	TGTGCCAGCAGCTTAGAATTGGGAGGGAATCAGCCCCAGCATTTT
NA	TRBV2	TRBJ1-5	CASSGQIPGVNQPQHF	TGTGCCAGCAGTGGACAGATCCCGGGGGTCAATCAGCCCCAGCATTTT
TRBD1	TRBV7-9	TRBJ2-5	CASSLALKTGAQETQYF	TGTGCCAGCAGCTTAGCCCTTAAGACAGGGGCCCAAGAGACCCAGTACTTC
NA	TRBV5-4	TRBJ2-2	CASSLKGQLTGELFF	TGTGCCAGCAGCCTTAAGGGCCAGCTCACCGGGGAGCTGTTTTTT
NA	TRBV30	TRBJ1-1	CAWSVGARGSDTEAFF	TGTGCCTGGAGTGTAGGTGCGCGGGGGAGTGACACTGAAGCTTTCTTT
TRBD1	TRBV18	TRBJ1-2	CASSPPPGGDGYTF	TGTGCCAGCTCACCTCCCCCAGGGGGCGACGGCTACACCTTC
NA	TRBV6-1	TRBJ2-7	CASSEATGPSYEQYF	TGTGCCAGCAGTGAAGCCACAGGGCCTTCCTACGAGCAGTACTTC
TRBD2	TRBV6-5	TRBJ2-1	CASSSPRLAANEQFF	TGTGCCAGCAGTTCTCCGAGACTAGCGGCAAATGAGCAGTTCTTC
NA	TRBV7-9	TRBJ2-5	CASSRLWGGRETQYF	TGTGCCAGCAGCCGCCTTTGGGGCGGTCGAGAGACCCAGTACTTC